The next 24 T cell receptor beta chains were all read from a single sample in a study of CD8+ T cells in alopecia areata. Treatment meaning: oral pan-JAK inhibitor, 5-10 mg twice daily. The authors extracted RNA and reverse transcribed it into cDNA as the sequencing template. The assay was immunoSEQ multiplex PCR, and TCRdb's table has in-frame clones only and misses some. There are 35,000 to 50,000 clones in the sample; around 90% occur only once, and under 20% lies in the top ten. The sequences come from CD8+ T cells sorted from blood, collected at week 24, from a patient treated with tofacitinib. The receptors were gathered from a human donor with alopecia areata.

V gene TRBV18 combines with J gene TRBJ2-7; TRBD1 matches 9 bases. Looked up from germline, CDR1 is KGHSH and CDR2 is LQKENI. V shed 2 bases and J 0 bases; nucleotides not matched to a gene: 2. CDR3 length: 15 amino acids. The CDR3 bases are TGTGCCAGCTCACCATGGGACAGGGACTCCTACGAGCAGTACTTC. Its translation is CASSPWDRDSYEQYF.

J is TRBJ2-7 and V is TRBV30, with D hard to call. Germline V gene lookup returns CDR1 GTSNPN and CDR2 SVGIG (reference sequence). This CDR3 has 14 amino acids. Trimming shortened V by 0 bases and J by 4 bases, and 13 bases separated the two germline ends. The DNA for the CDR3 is TGTGCCTGGAGTGTACTGGGAATCGAATACGAGCAGTACTTC. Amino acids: CAWSVLGIEYEQYF. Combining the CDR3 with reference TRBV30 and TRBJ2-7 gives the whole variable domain SQTIHQWPATLVQPVGSPLSLECTVEGTSNPNLYWYRQAAGRGLQLLFYSVGIGQISSEVPQNLSASRPQDRQFILSSKKLLLSDSGFYLCAWSVLGIEYEQYFGPGTRLTVT.

CDR3 region: CAISVFGQATYEQYF. In nucleotides, the CDR3 is TGTGCCATCAGTGTTTTCGGACAGGCGACCTACGAGCAGTACTTC. The chain uses TRBV10-3 and TRBJ2-7, with 7 bases lining up with TRBD1. This CDR3 is built from 15 residues. The trim removed 4 bases at V and 2 bases at J, leaving 8 bases unmatched. In germline, CDR1 is ENHRY, CDR2 SYGVKD.

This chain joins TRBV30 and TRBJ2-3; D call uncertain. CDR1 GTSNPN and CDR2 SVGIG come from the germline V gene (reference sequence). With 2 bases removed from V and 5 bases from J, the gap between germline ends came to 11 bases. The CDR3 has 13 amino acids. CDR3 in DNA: TGTGCCTGGAGTTGGTCCTCACGAGATACGCAGTATTTT. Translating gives CAWSWSSRDTQYF.

The CDR3 DNA is TGTGCCAGCAGTGCCGGACAGGGGAGTGAGCAGTTCTTC. Translated, it gives CASSAGQGSEQFF. The V call is TRBV9, the J call TRBJ2-1; 9 positions agree with TRBD1. V dropped 5 bases and J dropped 9; count of bases not matched to a gene: 6. This CDR3 region has 13 residues. CDR1 and CDR2 from the germline V gene are SGDLS and YYNGEE.

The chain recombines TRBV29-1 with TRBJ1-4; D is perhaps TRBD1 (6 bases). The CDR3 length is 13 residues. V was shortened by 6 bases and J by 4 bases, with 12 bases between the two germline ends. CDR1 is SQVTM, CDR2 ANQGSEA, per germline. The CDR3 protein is CSVGDTLNEKLFF. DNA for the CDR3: TGCAGCGTCGGGGACACCCTTAATGAAAAACTGTTTTTT.

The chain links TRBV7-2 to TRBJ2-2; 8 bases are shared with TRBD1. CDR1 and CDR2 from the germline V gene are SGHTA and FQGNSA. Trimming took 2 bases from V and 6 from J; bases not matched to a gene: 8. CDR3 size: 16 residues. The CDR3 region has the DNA TGTGCCAGCAGCTTACTGACAGGGGTTAGCGCCGGGGAGCTGTTTTTT. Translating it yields CASSLLTGVSAGELFF. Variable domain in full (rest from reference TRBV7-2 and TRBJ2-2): GAGVSQSPSNKVTEKGKDVELRCDPISGHTALYWYRQSLGQGLEFLIYFQGNSAPDKSGLPSDRFSAERTGGSVSTLTIQRTQQEDSAVYLCASSLLTGVSAGELFFGEGSRLTVL.

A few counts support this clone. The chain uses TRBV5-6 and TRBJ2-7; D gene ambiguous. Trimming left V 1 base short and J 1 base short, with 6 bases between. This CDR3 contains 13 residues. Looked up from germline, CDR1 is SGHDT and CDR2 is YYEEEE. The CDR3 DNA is TGTGCCAGCAGCTTGTTTGGGTCCTACGAGCAGTACTTC. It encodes CASSLFGSYEQYF. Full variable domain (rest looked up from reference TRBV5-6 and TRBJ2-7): DAGVTQSPTHLIKTRGQQVTLRCSPKSGHDTVSWYQQALGQGPQFIFQYYEEEERQRGNFPDRFSGHQFPNYSSELNVNALLLGDSALYLCASSLFGSYEQYFGPGTRLTVT.

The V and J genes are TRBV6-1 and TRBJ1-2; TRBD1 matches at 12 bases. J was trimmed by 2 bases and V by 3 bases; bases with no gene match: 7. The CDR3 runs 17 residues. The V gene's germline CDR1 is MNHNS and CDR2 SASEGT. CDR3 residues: CASSDPGQGAANYGYTF. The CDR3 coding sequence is TGTGCCAGCAGTGATCCGGGACAGGGGGCGGCAAACTATGGCTACACCTTC.

The CDR3 here is CASSDPGRLSSTEAFF. DNA of the CDR3: TGTGCCAGCAGCGATCCGGGACGCCTATCCAGCACTGAAGCTTTCTTT. This rearrangement joins TRBV7-9 to TRBJ1-1, with D tentatively TRBD1 (5 bases). This CDR3 is built from 16 residues. Looked up from germline, CDR1 is SEHNR and CDR2 is FQNEAQ (reference sequence). Trimming pared 5 bases from V and 4 bases from J, leaving 20 bases between.

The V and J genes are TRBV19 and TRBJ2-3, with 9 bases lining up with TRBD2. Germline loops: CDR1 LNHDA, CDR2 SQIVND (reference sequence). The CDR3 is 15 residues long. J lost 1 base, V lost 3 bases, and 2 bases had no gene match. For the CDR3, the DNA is TGTGCCAGTAGTATGGGACTAGCAGGCACAGATACGCAGTATTTT. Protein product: CASSMGLAGTDTQYF.

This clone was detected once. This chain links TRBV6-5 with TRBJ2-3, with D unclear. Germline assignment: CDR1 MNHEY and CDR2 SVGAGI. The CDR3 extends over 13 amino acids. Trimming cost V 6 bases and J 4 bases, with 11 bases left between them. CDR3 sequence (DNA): TGTGCCAGCAGACAACAGTATCCAGATACGCAGTATTTT. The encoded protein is CASRQQYPDTQYF.

CDR3 sequence: CASKADYQANTGELFF. For the CDR3, the DNA is TGTGCCAGCAAAGCGGACTACCAGGCGAACACCGGGGAGCTGTTTTTT. The gene calls are TRBV2 and TRBJ2-2; tentative D call: TRBD2 (6 bases). The CDR3 has 16 residues. The ends were cut back, 7 bases at V and 0 bases at J, with 15 bases in the middle. The germline V gene encodes CDR1 SNHLY and CDR2 FYNNEI.

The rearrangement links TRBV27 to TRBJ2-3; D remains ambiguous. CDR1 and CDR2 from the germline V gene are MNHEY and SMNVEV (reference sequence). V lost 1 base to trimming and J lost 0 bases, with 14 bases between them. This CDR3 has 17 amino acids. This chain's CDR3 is CASSLLPEPSSTDTQYF. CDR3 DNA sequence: TGTGCCAGCAGTTTATTACCGGAACCTAGTAGCACAGATACGCAGTATTTT.

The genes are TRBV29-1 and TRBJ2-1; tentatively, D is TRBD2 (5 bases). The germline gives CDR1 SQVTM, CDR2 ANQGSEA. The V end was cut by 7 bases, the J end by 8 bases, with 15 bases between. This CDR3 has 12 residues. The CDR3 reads CSAFLAWDEQFF. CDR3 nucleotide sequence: TGCAGCGCCTTCCTAGCCTGGGATGAGCAGTTCTTC.

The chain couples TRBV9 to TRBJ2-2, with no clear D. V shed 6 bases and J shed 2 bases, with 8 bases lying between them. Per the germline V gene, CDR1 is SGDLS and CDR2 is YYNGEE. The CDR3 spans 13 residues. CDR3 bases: TGTGCCAGCAAGAATCCTAACACCGGGGAGCTGTTTTTT. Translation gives CASKNPNTGELFF.

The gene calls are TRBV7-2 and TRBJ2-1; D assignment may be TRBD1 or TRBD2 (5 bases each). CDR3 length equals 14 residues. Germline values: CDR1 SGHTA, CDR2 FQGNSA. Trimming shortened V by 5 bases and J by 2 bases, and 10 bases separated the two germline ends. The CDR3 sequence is CASSPGTTYNEQFF. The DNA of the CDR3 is TGTGCCAGCAGCCCTGGGACGACCTACAATGAGCAGTTCTTC.

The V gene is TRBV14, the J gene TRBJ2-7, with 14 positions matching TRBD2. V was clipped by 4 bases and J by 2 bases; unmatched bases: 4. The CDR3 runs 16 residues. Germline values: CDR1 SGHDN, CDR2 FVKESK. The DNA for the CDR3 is TGTGCCAGCAGCCCAGGGACTAGCGGGGGTACCTACGAGCAGTACTTC. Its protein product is CASSPGTSGGTYEQYF.

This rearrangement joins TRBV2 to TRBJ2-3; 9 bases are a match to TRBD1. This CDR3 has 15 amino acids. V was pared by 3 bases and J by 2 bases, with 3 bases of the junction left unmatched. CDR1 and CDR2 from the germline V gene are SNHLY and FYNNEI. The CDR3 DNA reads TGTGCCAGCAGTGACGGGACAGGGCCCACAGATACGCAGTATTTT. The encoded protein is CASSDGTGPTDTQYF.

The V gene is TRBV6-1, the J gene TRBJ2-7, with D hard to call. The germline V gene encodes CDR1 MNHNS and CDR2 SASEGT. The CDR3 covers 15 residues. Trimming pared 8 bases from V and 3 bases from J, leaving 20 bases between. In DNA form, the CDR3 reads TGTGCCAGCGACGTCCCAAGACCCAAATACTACGAGCAGTACTTC. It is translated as CASDVPRPKYYEQYF.

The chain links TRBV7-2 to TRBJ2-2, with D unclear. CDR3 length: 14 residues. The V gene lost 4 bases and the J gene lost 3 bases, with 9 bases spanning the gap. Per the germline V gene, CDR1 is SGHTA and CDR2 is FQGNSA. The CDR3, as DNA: TGTGCCAGCAGCTGGCTCGCCGACACCGGGGAGCTGTTTTTT. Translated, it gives CASSWLADTGELFF. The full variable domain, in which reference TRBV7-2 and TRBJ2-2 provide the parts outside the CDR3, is GAGVSQSPSNKVTEKGKDVELRCDPISGHTALYWYRQSLGQGLEFLIYFQGNSAPDKSGLPSDRFSAERTGGSVSTLTIQRTQQEDSAVYLCASSWLADTGELFFGEGSRLTVL.

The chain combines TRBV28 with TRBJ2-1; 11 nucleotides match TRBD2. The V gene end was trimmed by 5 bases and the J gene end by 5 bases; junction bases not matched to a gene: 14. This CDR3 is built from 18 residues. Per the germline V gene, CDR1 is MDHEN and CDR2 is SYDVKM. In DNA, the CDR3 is TGTGCCAGCAGTCAACTAGCGGGGGTGTCCTTAGAGCACAATGAGCAGTTCTTC. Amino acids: CASSQLAGVSLEHNEQFF.

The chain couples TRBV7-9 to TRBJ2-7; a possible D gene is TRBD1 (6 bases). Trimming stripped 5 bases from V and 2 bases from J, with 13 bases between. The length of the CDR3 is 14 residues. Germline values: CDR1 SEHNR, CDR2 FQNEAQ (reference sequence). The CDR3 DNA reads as TGTGCCAGCAGCAATCACAGGGAGCCCTACGAGCAGTACTTC. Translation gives CASSNHREPYEQYF.

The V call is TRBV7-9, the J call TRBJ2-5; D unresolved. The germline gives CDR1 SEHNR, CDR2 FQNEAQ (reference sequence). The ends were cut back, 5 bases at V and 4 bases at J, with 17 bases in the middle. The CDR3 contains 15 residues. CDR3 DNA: TGTGCCAGCAGCCCCCTCACCGGGCTGGGAGAGACCCAGTACTTC. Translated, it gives CASSPLTGLGETQYF.